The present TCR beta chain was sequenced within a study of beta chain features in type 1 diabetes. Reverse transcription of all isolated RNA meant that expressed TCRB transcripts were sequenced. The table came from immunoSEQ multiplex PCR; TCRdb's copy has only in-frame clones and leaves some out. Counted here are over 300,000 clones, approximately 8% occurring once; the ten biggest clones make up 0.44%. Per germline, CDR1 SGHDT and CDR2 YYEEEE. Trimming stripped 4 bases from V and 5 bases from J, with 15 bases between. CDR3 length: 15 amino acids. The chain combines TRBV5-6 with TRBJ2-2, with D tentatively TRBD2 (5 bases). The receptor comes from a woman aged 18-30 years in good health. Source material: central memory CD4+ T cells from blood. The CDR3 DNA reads TGTGCCAGCAGCGGCCGCTATGGCGGGACCGGGGAGCTGTTTTTT. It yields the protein CASSGRYGGTGELFF.